This is a list of T cell receptor beta chains from one sample in a study of T cell changes during pregnancy in multiple sclerosis. Libraries were prepared by immunoSEQ multiplex PCR; TCRdb keeps only in-frame clonotypes and omits some of them. The table shows about 60,000 clones, with 90% to 95% occurring only once. The source material was peripheral blood, sampled in the first trimester of pregnancy. The receptors come from a female donor with multiple sclerosis, enrolled in a pregnancy study. Each CDR3 is given with its conserved first and last residue. Fields, in order: V gene, J gene, D gene, clone size, CDR3 DNA, CDR3 protein. The D gene is left open where the match is weak. Part of the rows lack a size; the others show once, few, many or a class for expanded clones.

TRBV2	TRBJ2-3	.	once	TGTGCCAGCAGTGAATACGTTTTTTACAGCAGCACAGATACGCAGTATTTT	CASSEYVFYSSTDTQYF
TRBV6-6	TRBJ2-5	.	.	TGTGCCAGTGGGACTGGGAAGACCCAGTACTTC	CASGTGKTQYF
TRBV12-5	TRBJ1-1	TRBD1	.	TGTGCTAGTGGCATGACAGGGGGATACACTGAAGCTTTCTTT	CASGMTGGYTEAFF
TRBV7-9	TRBJ2-3	TRBD2	.	TGTGCCAGCAGCCCCGGGACTAGCGGGGGGCCGGCCACAGATACGCAGTATTTT	CASSPGTSGGPATDTQYF
TRBV10-3	TRBJ1-1	.	.	TGTGCCGTCGCGGTGTGGCGAGGCACTGAAGCTTTCTTT	CAVAVWRGTEAFF
TRBV11-1	TRBJ2-5	.	.	TGTGCCAGCAGCCTGTTTCGGGGAGAAGAGACCCAGTACTTC	CASSLFRGEETQYF
TRBV7-6	TRBJ1-4	TRBD1	.	TGTGCCAGCAGTTTCTCCGGGACAGCAACTAATGAAAAACTGTTTTTT	CASSFSGTATNEKLFF
TRBV4-2	TRBJ2-7	.	.	TGTGCCAGCAGCCAAGACGGATCGAAGGGGCAGCAGTACTTC	CASSQDGSKGQQYF
TRBV9	TRBJ1-1	.	.	TGTGCCAGCAGCGCCCCCGCGGGGCGGAAGAACACTGAAGCTTTCTTT	CASSAPAGRKNTEAFF
TRBV2	TRBJ1-2	TRBD1	.	TGTGCCAGCACCCCTCCCGGGACAGGGTACTATGGCTACACCTTC	CASTPPGTGYYGYTF
TRBV14	TRBJ2-3	TRBD2	.	TGTGCCAGCAGCCAAGAATTAGGAAGCGGGGCCGTCACAGATACGCAGTATTTT	CASSQELGSGAVTDTQYF
TRBV11-2	TRBJ1-2	TRBD1	.	TGTGCCAGCAGCTTCGGACAGGGGGCGCTTGGCTACACCTTC	CASSFGQGALGYTF
TRBV11-3	TRBJ1-3	.	.	TGTGCCAGCAGCTCCAACTCTGGAAACACCATATATTTT	CASSSNSGNTIYF
TRBV13	TRBJ1-6	TRBD1	.	TGTGCCAGCAGCCAACGGACAGGGGGCCTTTCACCCCTCCACTTT	CASSQRTGGLSPLHF
TRBV2	TRBJ2-4	.	.	TGTGCCAGCAGTGAAGGGGACCCCCGGGGACTAGCCAAAAACATTCAGTACTTC	CASSEGDPRGLAKNIQYF
TRBV5-6	TRBJ2-3	.	.	TGTGCCAGCAGCCTCGGACAGATTTTCACAGATACGCAGTATTTT	CASSLGQIFTDTQYF
TRBV15	TRBJ2-2	TRBD2	.	TGTGCCACCAGCAGAGGTGGGGGGGGGTACTCCGGGGAGCTGTTTTTT	CATSRGGGGYSGELFF
TRBV25-1	TRBJ1-6	.	.	TGTGCCAGCAGTGAGGCGGGGTTTAATTCACCCCTCCACTTT	CASSEAGFNSPLHF
TRBV19	TRBJ1-2	.	.	TGTGCCTCTGGGGGCAGGGAGGGTTACTATGGCTACACCTTC	CASGGREGYYGYTF
TRBV6-5	TRBJ2-6	TRBD2	.	TGTGCCAGCAGCAGCGGGGGGGCCGCCAACGTCCTGACTTTC	CASSSGGAANVLTF
TRBV6-6	TRBJ1-5	TRBD1	.	TGTGCCAGCAGTTACCTAGGGACAGGTAGCAATCAGCCCCAGCATTTT	CASSYLGTGSNQPQHF
TRBV6-1	TRBJ1-5	.	once	TGTGCCAGCAGTACAGGGACCCAGCATTTT	CASSTGTQHF
TRBV2	TRBJ1-6	TRBD1	.	TGTGCCAGCCTGTTTACTGGGACAGACCCTAATTCACCCCTCCACTTT	CASLFTGTDPNSPLHF
TRBV15	TRBJ1-1	TRBD1	.	TGTGCCACCAGCAGAGGACAGGGGAACACTGAAGCTTTCTTT	CATSRGQGNTEAFF
TRBV29-1	TRBJ1-3	.	.	TGCAGCGTTGGGGGAGCTCAGACCTCTGGAAACACCATATATTTT	CSVGGAQTSGNTIYF
TRBV5-4	TRBJ1-5	.	.	TGTGCCAGCAGCTTGAAGGGGAATCAGCCCCAGCATTTT	CASSLKGNQPQHF
TRBV18	TRBJ2-1	.	.	TGTGCCAGCTCACCCAGGCTCGATAATGAGCAGTTCTTC	CASSPRLDNEQFF
TRBV9	TRBJ2-3	.	once	TGTGCCAGCAGCGGGGCCCCAGGGATTGGGGCAGATACGCAGTATTTT	CASSGAPGIGADTQYF
TRBV6-4	TRBJ2-1	TRBD2	.	TGTGCCAGCAGCATCGACGGGGGGAATGAGCAGTTCTTC	CASSIDGGNEQFF
TRBV6-5	TRBJ2-7	.	.	TGTGCCAGCAGCCAGGGTCGCAGGGCGTACGAGCAGTACTTC	CASSQGRRAYEQYF
TRBV7-2	TRBJ1-5	.	.	TGTGCCAGCAGCTTCGGCACGACTGAGCAGCCCCAGCATTTT	CASSFGTTEQPQHF
TRBV5-5	TRBJ1-4	.	.	TGTGCCAGCAGCTCGTTTGGGGGCGGCGATGAAAAACTGTTTTTT	CASSSFGGGDEKLFF
TRBV9	TRBJ2-5	TRBD2	.	TGTGCCAGCAGCGTAGAAGCGGGGAAGGAGACCCAGTACTTC	CASSVEAGKETQYF
TRBV19	TRBJ1-1	.	.	TGTGCCAGTAGTACACAGGGGAACACTGAAGCTTTCTTT	CASSTQGNTEAFF
TRBV5-4	TRBJ1-2	TRBD1	.	TGTGCCAGCAGCTTCGGGACAGGGGTTTCTGGCTACACCTTC	CASSFGTGVSGYTF
TRBV5-1	TRBJ2-1	.	.	TGCGCCAGTCGCCTCTCCGGGAGCCAAACCAGCTCCTACAATGAGCAGTTCTTC	CASRLSGSQTSSYNEQFF
TRBV29-1	TRBJ1-2	.	.	TGCAGCGTTGAAAGTGGGGCGTCATATGGCTACACCTTC	CSVESGASYGYTF
TRBV5-1	TRBJ2-2	TRBD2	.	TGCGCCAGCAGCTTGGCCTGGGGGGGAAGGAACACCGGGGAGCTGTTTTTT	CASSLAWGGRNTGELFF
TRBV15	TRBJ2-1	TRBD2	.	TGTGCCACCAGCAGAGAACTATTGGGACTATCGAGCTCCTACAATGAGCAGTTCTTC	CATSRELLGLSSSYNEQFF
TRBV27	TRBJ2-2	TRBD2	.	TGTGCCAGCAGTTGGACTAGCGGGGGGGCCGGGGAGCTGTTTTTT	CASSWTSGGAGELFF
TRBV7-3	TRBJ2-3	.	.	TGTGCCAGCAGTTACTTGGGGCGAAACACAGATACGCAGTATTTT	CASSYLGRNTDTQYF
TRBV21-1	TRBJ2-7	.	.	TGTGCCAGCAGCATCCGGACAGGGGTGGCCTACGAGCAGTACTTC	CASSIRTGVAYEQYF